The clone carrying this TCR beta chain came up many times. The cDNA was generated by 5'RACE with 10-nucleotide random UMIs. TCRdb fed the 5' RACE reads into MiXCR, producing one record per CDR3 protein. The table includes tens of thousands of distinct CDR3 sequences, more than 9.5% detected once. The sample's time point: longitudinal time-point 2. V lost 0 bases, J lost 4 bases, and 10 bases stayed unmatched. This CDR3 has 17 amino acids. Per germline, CDR1 SGHRS and CDR2 YFSETQ. This record comes from a study of neurological immune-mediated disorders. The V and J genes are TRBV5-1 and TRBJ2-1, with 7 bases aligning to TRBD2. The TCR was taken from a man under 40 in good health. Specimen: PBMCs. In nucleotides, the CDR3 is TGCGCCAGCAGCTTGGGGGCCGGGAGCGGGGTGTACAATGAGCAGTTCTTC. It codes for CASSLGAGSGVYNEQFF.